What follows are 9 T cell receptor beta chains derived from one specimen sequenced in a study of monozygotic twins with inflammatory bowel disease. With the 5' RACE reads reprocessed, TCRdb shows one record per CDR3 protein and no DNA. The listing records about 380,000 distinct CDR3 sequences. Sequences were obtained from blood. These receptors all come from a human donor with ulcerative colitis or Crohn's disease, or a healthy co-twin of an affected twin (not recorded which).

CDR3 residues: CASSLPSGGQGNEQFF. The chain uses TRBV5-5 and TRBJ2-1; TCRdb indicates TRBD1, and absent DNA this call remains unverified. Germline lookup yields CDR1 SGHKS and CDR2 YYEKEE (reference sequence). This CDR3 has 16 amino acids.

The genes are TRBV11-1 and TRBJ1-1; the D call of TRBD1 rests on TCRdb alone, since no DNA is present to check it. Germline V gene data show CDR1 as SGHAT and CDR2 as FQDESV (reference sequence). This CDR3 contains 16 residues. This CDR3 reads CASSLVWGSGDTEAFF.

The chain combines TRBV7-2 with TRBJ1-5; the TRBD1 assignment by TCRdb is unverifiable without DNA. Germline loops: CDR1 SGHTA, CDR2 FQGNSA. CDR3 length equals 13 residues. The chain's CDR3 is CASMGVSNQPQHF.

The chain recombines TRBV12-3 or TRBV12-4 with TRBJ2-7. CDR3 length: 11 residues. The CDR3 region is CASSSRYEQYF.

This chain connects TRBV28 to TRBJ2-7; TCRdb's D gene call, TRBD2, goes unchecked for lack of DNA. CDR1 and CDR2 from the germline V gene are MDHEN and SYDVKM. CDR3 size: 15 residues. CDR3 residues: CASSLAGTSSYEQYF.

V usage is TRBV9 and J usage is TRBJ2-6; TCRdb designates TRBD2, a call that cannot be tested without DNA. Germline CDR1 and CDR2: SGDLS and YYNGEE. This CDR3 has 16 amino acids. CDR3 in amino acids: CASSVRGGPGANVLTF.

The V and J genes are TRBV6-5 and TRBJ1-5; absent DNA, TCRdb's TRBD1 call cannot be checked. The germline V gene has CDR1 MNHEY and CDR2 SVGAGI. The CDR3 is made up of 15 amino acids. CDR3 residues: CASSYSNPGSQPQHF.

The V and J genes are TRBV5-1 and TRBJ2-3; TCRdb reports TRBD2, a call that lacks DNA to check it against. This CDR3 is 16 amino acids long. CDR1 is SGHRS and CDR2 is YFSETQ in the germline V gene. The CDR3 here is CASSLGLADSTDTQYF.

CDR3 protein: CASSFGPQGLSYEQYF. V is TRBV5-1 and J is TRBJ2-7; the D gene TCRdb calls, TRBD1, cannot be checked with no DNA. Germline V lookup: CDR1 SGHRS, CDR2 YFSETQ. CDR3 length equals 16 residues.